One sample yielded the 24 T cell receptor beta chains listed below, sequenced in a study of blood T cells in healthy people across ages. With a J-beta primer mix and a sample-barcoded 5' primer, a second PCR ran roughly 6 to 12 cycles. From the 5' RACE reads, TCRdb called clonotypes with MiXCR, one entry per CDR3 protein. The sample records fewer than 800,000 distinct CDR3 sequences, about 30% being singletons. Input material: blood. These receptors were taken from a woman older than 75 in good health.

The CDR3 DNA reads as TGCAGCGACAGGGAGTGGGAGACCCAGTACTTC. Translated: CSDREWETQYF. The chain uses TRBV29-1 and TRBJ2-4, with D possibly TRBD1 on 6 matching bases. The closer fit of TRBJ2-5 to the DNA end suggests the J call may be wrong. Germline loops: CDR1 SQVTM, CDR2 ANQGSEA. The CDR3 consists of 11 residues.

This clonotype was counted ten times or more. One end of the junction is discordant with germline, which a read error may explain. The rearrangement links TRBV7-2 to TRBJ2-1; TRBD2 agrees at 10 bases. In germline, CDR1 is SGHTA, CDR2 FQGNSA. The CDR3 runs to 16 residues. The CDR3 spells CASSPRLAGGYNEQFF. The CDR3 bases are TGCGCCAGCAGCCCTCGGTTAGCGGGGGGTTACAATGAGCAGTTCTTC.

About this clonotype itself: A much larger clone differs from this one at a single base, so this may be a read error. This sequence joins TRBV20-1 and TRBJ2-1, with unresolved D. The germline V and J ends were trimmed by 1 base and 10 bases, with 14 bases remaining between them. CDR1 and CDR2 from the germline V gene are DFQATT and SNEGSKA (reference sequence). CDR3 length: 13 amino acids. The CDR3 bases are TGCAGTGCTAGAGTTCACGGGTTGGGGGAGCAGTTCTTC. Amino acids: CSARVHGLGEQFF.

This clonotype came up many times. The rearrangement joins TRBV6-2 or TRBV6-3 to TRBJ1-5; 7 bases map to TRBD1. CDR3 length equals 19 residues. Germline V gene lookup returns CDR1 MNHEY and CDR2 SVGEGT. V gave up 5 bases and J gave up 2 bases; unmatched junction bases: 18. This chain's CDR3 is CASSLREGAARPGNQPQHF. In DNA, the CDR3 is TGTGCCAGCAGTCTTCGGGAGGGGGCCGCACGACCTGGCAATCAGCCCCAGCATTTT.

Turning to this clonotype: This clone may be a read error of a much larger clone one base away. The V gene is TRBV4-2, the J gene TRBJ1-6, with TRBD1 matching over 7 bases. The CDR3 runs 16 residues. Germline V gives CDR1 LGHNA, CDR2 YNFKEQ. CDR3 bases: TGTACCAGCAGCCAAGATTTGACAGGGATGAATTCACCCCTCCACTTT. Protein product: CTSSQDLTGMNSPLHF.

This clonotype was counted many times. The chain links TRBV7-3 to TRBJ2-3; 7 nucleotides agree with TRBD2. V was clipped by 6 bases and J by 0 bases; unmatched bases: 6. Germline CDR1 is SGHTA and CDR2 is FQGTGA. The length of the CDR3 is 15 residues. CDR3 loop: CASSRGGASTDTQYF. The CDR3 DNA follows: TGTGCCAGCAGTCGCGGGGGTGCTAGCACAGATACGCAGTATTTT. The variable domain in full, completed from reference TRBV7-3 and TRBJ2-3, reads GAGVSQTPSNKVTEKGKYVELRCDPISGHTALYWYRQSLGQGPEFLIYFQGTGAADDSGLPNDRFFAVRPEGSVSTLKIQRTERGDSAVYLCASSRGGASTDTQYFGPGTRLTVL.

This clonotype was seen a single time. The chain is built from TRBV7-2 and TRBJ1-1, with D perhaps matching TRBD1 (5 bases). Trimming cost V 4 bases and J 8 bases, with 8 bases left between them. CDR1 and CDR2 (germline): SGHTA, FQGNSA. The CDR3 sequence is 11 residues long. CDR3 amino acids: CASSSTAEAFF. The CDR3 DNA reads as TGTGCCAGCAGCTCGACAGCCGAAGCTTTCTTT. Supplemented by reference TRBV7-2 and TRBJ1-1, the full variable domain reads GAGVSQSPSNKVTEKGKDVELRCDPISGHTALYWYRQSLGQGLEFLIYFQGNSAPDKSGLPSDRFSAERTGGSVSTLTIQRTQQEDSAVYLCASSSTAEAFFGQGTRLTVV.

In this sample, this clonotype turned up many times. The CDR3 nucleotides are TGTGCCAGCAGTGAGACCAGGGGATACGAGCAGTACTTC. The encoded protein is CASSETRGYEQYF. The V gene is TRBV6-1, the J gene TRBJ2-7, with D perhaps matching TRBD1 (6 bases). From germline, CDR1 is MNHNS and CDR2 SASEGT. V was pared by 3 bases and J by 4 bases, with 10 bases between. This CDR3 spans 13 amino acids.

A remark on this clonotype: A much more abundant neighbour one base away suggests this may be a read error. V usage is TRBV12-3 or TRBV12-4 and J usage is TRBJ2-5, with 8 bases that match TRBD1. The J call may not be correct, given that the DNA end is closer to TRBJ2-7. The CDR3 has 14 amino acids. The DNA of the CDR3 is TGTGCCAGCAGTTTGACAGGGACAGGCCACGAGCAGTACTTC. Translated, it gives CASSLTGTGHEQYF.

There are many counts of this clonotype. The rearrangement links TRBV5-6 to TRBJ1-5; 9 bases are shared with TRBD1. J was trimmed by 2 bases and V by 4 bases; bases with no gene match: 7. This CDR3 has 16 amino acids. Looked up from germline, CDR1 is SGHDT and CDR2 is YYEEEE. The CDR3 DNA follows: TGTGCCAGCAGCAAGGACAGGGGAGCAGGCAATCAGCCCCAGCATTTT. Translating it yields CASSKDRGAGNQPQHF. Supplemented by reference TRBV5-6 and TRBJ1-5, the full variable domain reads DAGVTQSPTHLIKTRGQQVTLRCSPKSGHDTVSWYQQALGQGPQFIFQYYEEEERQRGNFPDRFSGHQFPNYSSELNVNALLLGDSALYLCASSKDRGAGNQPQHFGDGTRLSIL.

The chain combines TRBV9 with TRBJ2-2, with D perhaps assigned TRBD1 or TRBD2 (5 bases each). CDR3 size: 17 residues. CDR1 and CDR2 from the germline V gene are SGDLS and YYNGEE. V was shortened by 2 bases and J by 6 bases, with 20 bases between the two germline ends. The CDR3 region has the DNA TGTGCCAGCAGCGTCCTCTCAGGGACCACACGAGCCGGGGAGCTGTTTTTT. Translation: CASSVLSGTTRAGELFF.

This clonotype was picked up many times. The rearrangement uses TRBV5-1 and TRBJ2-3; D might be TRBD1 (7 bases). Germline lookup yields CDR1 SGHRS and CDR2 YFSETQ. The CDR3 extends over 13 amino acids. Between the trimmed V and J ends, which lost 4 bases and 11 bases, there was a span of 17 bases. CDR3 sequence reads: CASSRGDSPLQYF. CDR3 coding DNA: TGCGCCAGCAGCCGCGGGGACAGCCCGTTGCAGTATTTT.

This clonotype was seen many times. V is TRBV7-3 and J is TRBJ2-3, with D uncertain. The CDR3 length is 14 residues. Germline lookup yields CDR1 SGHTA and CDR2 FQGTGA. The V and J ends lost 3 bases and 3 bases respectively, with 10 bases between them. CDR3 in amino acids: CASSLAPTTDTQYF. CDR3 nucleotides: TGTGCCAGCAGCTTGGCCCCGACGACAGATACGCAGTATTTT.

There are many counts of this clonotype. The genes are TRBV6-1 and TRBJ2-3; the D gene is possibly TRBD2 (7 bases). V was trimmed by 5 bases and J by 2 bases, leaving 14 bases between them. The V gene's germline CDR1 is MNHNS and CDR2 SASEGT. The CDR3 totals 15 residues. The CDR3 sequence: CASSQAGAFTDTQYF. The CDR3 nucleotides read TGTGCCAGCAGTCAGGCGGGGGCGTTCACAGATACGCAGTATTTT.

This clonotype occurred many times. The V call is TRBV6-5, the J call TRBJ1-5; D uncertain. Germline CDR1 and CDR2: MNHEY and SVGAGI. V was clipped by 6 bases and J by 3 bases, with 12 bases between them. This CDR3 spans 14 amino acids. The chain's CDR3 is CASSTGLYNQPQHF. As DNA, the CDR3 is TGTGCCAGCAGCACCGGACTTTACAATCAGCCCCAGCATTTT.

This clonotype was counted many times. V gene TRBV12-3 or TRBV12-4 combines with J gene TRBJ2-3, with 8 bases that match TRBD2. This CDR3 has 16 amino acids. V dropped 4 bases and J dropped 4; count of bases not matched to a gene: 10. The CDR3 loop is CASSSTGTRNSDTQYF. CDR3 DNA sequence: TGTGCCAGCAGTTCCACCGGGACTAGAAATTCAGATACGCAGTATTTT.

On this clonotype: A single base separates this from a much larger clone, so it may be a read error. The chain combines TRBV6-1 with TRBJ2-1, with TRBD2 as a possible D gene (6 bases). Germline V gene sequence: CDR1 MNHNS, CDR2 SASEGT. The CDR3 is 14 amino acids. The CDR3 sequence: CATLGAGRHNVQFF. CDR3 coding DNA: TGTGCCACCTTAGGGGCAGGGAGGCACAATGTGCAGTTCTTC.

This clonotype showed up just a few times. This chain joins TRBV20-1 and TRBJ2-3, with D maybe TRBD2 (7 bases). Trimming cost V 0 bases and J 5 bases, with 15 bases left between them. CDR1 is DFQATT, CDR2 SNEGSKA, per germline (reference sequence). The CDR3 covers 15 residues. CDR3 DNA sequence: TGCAGTGCTAGAGATGGGAGGGGGGCGCGAGATACGCAGTATTTT. It encodes CSARDGRGARDTQYF.

Notes on this clonotype: A much larger clone lies a single base off, so this may be a read error. The chain is built from TRBV3-1 and TRBJ2-1; D gene ambiguous. Judging by the DNA end, TRBJ2-7 fits better; the J call may be wrong. CDR3 length equals 12 residues. CDR1 LGHDT and CDR2 YNNKEL come from the germline V gene (reference sequence). DNA of the CDR3: TGTGCCAGCAGCTCAACATACAATGAGCAGTACTTC. As protein: CASSSTYNEQYF.

The V gene is TRBV4-1, the J gene TRBJ1-5, with 7 bases lining up with TRBD1. V shed 0 bases, J shed 9 bases, and the junction held 11 bases outside the gene matches. The CDR3 length is 16 residues. Germline lookup yields CDR1 MGHRA and CDR2 YSYEKL. CDR3 amino acids: CASSQDRAGGARPQHF. The CDR3 bases are TGCGCCAGCAGCCAAGATCGGGCAGGGGGAGCGCGGCCCCAGCATTTT.

In its sample, this clonotype was seen many times. V is TRBV12-3 or TRBV12-4 and J is TRBJ2-2, with D perhaps TRBD1 (6 bases). V lost 4 bases to trimming and J lost 3 bases, with 15 bases between them. CDR3 size: 16 residues. The CDR3 DNA is TGTGCCAGCAGTTCTACAGGGCTTTGGGACACCGGGGAGCTGTTTTTT. Encoded protein: CASSSTGLWDTGELFF.

V and J are TRBV29-1 and TRBJ2-1; the match to TRBD2 covers 12 bases. Trimming cost V 4 bases and J 7 bases; bases outside gene matches: 14. The CDR3 contains 17 residues. CDR1 and CDR2 (germline): SQVTM, ANQGSEA. Here the CDR3 DNA reads TGCAGCGTTGTAGGACTAGCGGGAATCCCGAGGGGGAATGAGCAGTTCTTC. Residues: CSVVGLAGIPRGNEQFF.

V usage is TRBV29-1 and J usage is TRBJ1-5, with a possible D match to TRBD1 (5 bases). Trimming shortened V by 6 bases and J by 5 bases, and 14 bases separated the two germline ends. Germline loops: CDR1 SQVTM, CDR2 ANQGSEA. This CDR3 is 13 amino acids long. In DNA, the CDR3 is TGCAGCGTGAGGAGGGGCTTCGATCAGCCCCAGCATTTT. Its translation is CSVRRGFDQPQHF.

This clonotype came up a few times. The junction departs from the called germline gene at one end, perhaps through a read error. The rearrangement links TRBV6-6 to TRBJ1-1; D possibly corresponds to TRBD1 (5 bases). The CDR3 runs 14 residues. Germline CDR1 is MNHNY and CDR2 is SVGAGI (reference sequence). The CDR3 nucleotides are TGTGCCAGCAGTTATCAGGGATCGAACACTGTAGCTTTCTTT. It translates to CASSYQGSNTVAFF.